Below are 27 T cell receptor beta chains sequenced from a single sample in a study of cytomegalovirus exposure and HLA in healthy donors. PCR was performed using 60 Vbeta and 13 Jbeta primers. Some clones are missing from TCRdb's copy, which holds only in-frame ones; the method was immunoSEQ multiplex PCR. The sample has under 200,000 clones, roughly 85% seen once. Sequenced material: PBMCs. The receptors originated from a male donor in good health and CMV-seronegative.

This clone appeared a few times. The chain links TRBV19 to TRBJ1-1; no clear D. The V and J ends lost 2 bases and 1 base respectively, with 11 bases between them. Germline CDR1 is LNHDA and CDR2 is SQIVND (reference sequence). The CDR3 covers 15 residues. CDR3 nucleotides: TGTGCCAGTAGTATAAACGTGTGGCCGAACACTGAAGCTTTCTTT. Translation gives CASSINVWPNTEAFF.

The rearrangement links TRBV10-3 to TRBJ2-2; 10 bases match TRBD2. V gave up 11 bases and J gave up 7 bases; unmatched junction bases: 10. CDR3 size: 14 residues. Germline CDR1 ENHRY, CDR2 SYGVKD. The CDR3 protein is CAVGLAGEVGELFF. DNA for the CDR3: TGTGCCGTCGGGCTAGCGGGAGAAGTCGGGGAGCTGTTTTTT.

The genes are TRBV28 and TRBJ2-1, with unresolved D. CDR1 MDHEN and CDR2 SYDVKM come from the germline V gene. V lost 5 bases and J lost 6, with 14 bases in between. The CDR3 is 14 amino acids. CDR3: CASSPPPVRNEQFF. In DNA form, the CDR3 reads TGTGCCAGCAGTCCTCCCCCCGTGCGCAATGAGCAGTTCTTC.

The chain is built from TRBV6-6 and TRBJ1-1; D might be TRBD1 (5 bases). CDR3 size: 15 residues. The ends were cut back, 2 bases at V and 0 bases at J, with 10 bases in the middle. Germline V gene data show CDR1 as MNHNY and CDR2 as SVGAGI (reference sequence). CDR3 sequence (DNA): TGTGCCAGCAGTTACGGGGCAGTCATGAACACTGAAGCTTTCTTT. This gives the protein CASSYGAVMNTEAFF.

The chain couples TRBV25-1 to TRBJ2-7; D might be TRBD1 (6 bases). Trimming removed 2 bases from V and 6 bases from J, with 14 bases in between. CDR1 is MGHDK, CDR2 SYGVNS, per germline. The CDR3 length is 14 residues. The CDR3 coding sequence is TGTGCCAGCAGTGAAGCGGTGACAGGCAGCGAGCAGTACTTC. Amino acids: CASSEAVTGSEQYF.

V is TRBV18 and J is TRBJ2-7, with D possibly being TRBD1 (5 bases). The ends were cut back, 6 bases at V and 6 bases at J, with 15 bases in the middle. CDR1 is KGHSH, CDR2 LQKENI, per germline. There are 13 residues in the CDR3. The CDR3, as DNA: TGTGCCAGCTCCCCTGGGGTGGGGCGCGAGCAGTACTTC. Protein sequence: CASSPGVGREQYF.

This clone has just a few counts. The CDR3 region has the DNA TGCGCCAGCAGCTTCAGCGGGGGCCTAGAGACCCAGTACTTC. Translated, it gives CASSFSGGLETQYF. The chain joins TRBV5-1 to TRBJ2-5; 8 nucleotides agree with TRBD2. This CDR3 is built from 14 residues. Germline lookup yields CDR1 SGHRS and CDR2 YFSETQ. V gave up 2 bases and J gave up 4 bases; unmatched junction bases: 4.

V is TRBV6-1 and J is TRBJ2-5, with 10 bases identical to TRBD2. The V gene end was trimmed by 2 bases and the J gene end by 5 bases; junction bases not matched to a gene: 8. This CDR3 has 16 amino acids. Per the germline V gene, CDR1 is MNHNS and CDR2 is SASEGT. The CDR3 loop reads CASSESVAGGVETQYF. The DNA of the CDR3 is TGTGCCAGCAGTGAATCGGTAGCGGGGGGTGTGGAGACCCAGTACTTC.

With regard to this clone: Different DNA sequences within this sample yield the same CDR3. The J gene is TRBJ1-3, the V gene TRBV28; D perhaps matches TRBD1 (6 bases). This CDR3 has 16 residues. Looked up from germline, CDR1 is MDHEN and CDR2 is SYDVKM. V was clipped by 4 bases and J by 4 bases, with 17 bases between them. The CDR3 loop reads CASSSRTVESGNTIYF. The CDR3 DNA reads as TGTGCCAGCAGTTCAAGGACAGTCGAATCCGGAAACACCATATATTTT. The entire variable domain, with the rest obtained from reference TRBV28 and TRBJ1-3, is as follows: DVKVTQSSRYLVKRTGEKVFLECVQDMDHENMFWYRQDPGLGLRLIYFSYDVKMKEKGDIPEGYSVSREKKERFSLILESASTNQTSMYLCASSSRTVESGNTIYFGEGSWLTVV.

The gene calls are TRBV4-2 and TRBJ2-1; 14 bases line up with TRBD2. After removal of 4 bases from V and 8 bases from J, the junction contained 4 bases not matched to a gene. The germline V gene has CDR1 LGHNA and CDR2 YNFKEQ. This CDR3 has 15 amino acids. The CDR3 nucleotides read TGTGCCAGCAGCCTGGGACTAGCGGGAGTAGATGAGCAGTTCTTC. This encodes CASSLGLAGVDEQFF.

V gene TRBV6-1 combines with J gene TRBJ1-5; 8 bases agree with TRBD1. J gave up 4 bases and V 1 base, and 12 bases lay outside the gene matches. Germline V gives CDR1 MNHNS, CDR2 SASEGT. The CDR3 loop spans 18 amino acids. CDR3 in amino acids: CASSEGAGGRFSNQPQHF. The CDR3 coding sequence is TGTGCCAGCAGTGAAGGGGCAGGGGGCCGATTCTCTAATCAGCCCCAGCATTTT.

This clone was picked up one time. This chain uses TRBV14 with TRBJ2-7, with 10 bases matching TRBD2. CDR1 and CDR2 (germline): SGHDN, FVKESK. The ends lost 4 bases at V and 2 bases at J; junction bases unmatched: 5. This CDR3 contains 15 residues. The CDR3 DNA reads TGTGCCAGCAGCCCCCCCGGACTAGCGGCCTACGAGCAGTACTTC. It translates to CASSPPGLAAYEQYF. The whole variable domain, remainder taken from reference TRBV14 and TRBJ2-7, is EAGVTQFPSHSVIEKGQTVTLRCDPISGHDNLYWYRRVMGKEIKFLLHFVKESKQDESGMPNNRFLAERTGGTYSTLKVQPAELEDSGVYFCASSPPGLAAYEQYFGPGTRLTVT.

The chain employs TRBV14 and TRBJ2-4, with D possibly TRBD1 on 5 matching bases. The CDR3 spans 16 residues. In germline, CDR1 is SGHDN, CDR2 FVKESK. The germline V and J ends were trimmed by 2 bases and 0 bases, with 11 bases remaining between them. CDR3 sequence (DNA): TGTGCCAGCAGCCAAACCAGGGCCCTAGCCAAAAACATTCAGTACTTC. Its translation: CASSQTRALAKNIQYF. The entire variable domain, with the rest obtained from reference TRBV14 and TRBJ2-4, is as follows: EAGVTQFPSHSVIEKGQTVTLRCDPISGHDNLYWYRRVMGKEIKFLLHFVKESKQDESGMPNNRFLAERTGGTYSTLKVQPAELEDSGVYFCASSQTRALAKNIQYFGAGTRLSVL.

This clone showed up just a few times. The J gene is TRBJ1-5, the V gene TRBV10-3; D ambiguous. This CDR3 comprises 14 residues. V gave up 3 bases and J gave up 2 bases, with 8 bases separating them. Germline assignment: CDR1 ENHRY and CDR2 SYGVKD. Here the CDR3 DNA reads TGTGCCATCAGTGAAACGGGTGGCAATCAGCCCCAGCATTTT. Its translation: CAISETGGNQPQHF.

The chain recombines TRBV28 with TRBJ1-6; the match to TRBD1 covers 9 bases. The V segment lost 4 bases and the J segment 10 bases; nucleotides outside the gene matches: 8. The V gene's germline CDR1 is MDHEN and CDR2 SYDVKM. The CDR3 loop spans 15 amino acids. The CDR3 DNA reads as TGTGCCAGCAGTTCCACCGGGACAGGGATGTCACCCCTCCACTTT. This sequence encodes CASSSTGTGMSPLHF.

The J gene is TRBJ2-7, the V gene TRBV7-2; D remains unclear. CDR1 and CDR2 from the germline V gene are SGHTA and FQGNSA. The CDR3 runs 13 residues. V gave up 2 bases and J gave up 0 bases, with 5 bases separating them. Here the CDR3 reads CASSLSNSYEQYF. CDR3 nucleotide sequence: TGTGCCAGCAGCTTATCTAACTCCTACGAGCAGTACTTC.

This chain uses TRBV11-2 with TRBJ2-5; D not certain. Germline V lookup: CDR1 SGHAT, CDR2 FQNNGV. The CDR3 contains 14 residues. V lost 4 bases and J lost 0, with 9 bases in between. CDR3 loop: CASSSLAYQETQYF. The CDR3 DNA reads as TGTGCCAGCAGCTCTTTGGCTTACCAAGAGACCCAGTACTTC. The variable domain in full, completed from reference TRBV11-2 and TRBJ2-5, reads EAGVAQSPRYKIIEKRQSVAFWCNPISGHATLYWYQQILGQGPKLLIQFQNNGVVDDSQLPKDRFSAERLKGVDSTLKIQPAKLEDSAVYLCASSSLAYQETQYFGPGTRLLVL.

The gene calls are TRBV10-3 and TRBJ2-3; the match to TRBD1 covers 7 bases. After removal of 6 bases from V and 1 base from J, the junction contained 22 bases not matched to a gene. The length of the CDR3 is 20 residues. Germline V gives CDR1 ENHRY, CDR2 SYGVKD. The CDR3 coding sequence is TGTGCCATCAGCACCGACAGGGTACTTCCCCAGGGGTCTGGCACAGATACGCAGTATTTT. Amino acids: CAISTDRVLPQGSGTDTQYF.

The genes are TRBV27 and TRBJ1-5; 12 bases are shared with TRBD1. From germline, CDR1 is MNHEY and CDR2 SMNVEV (reference sequence). V shed 2 bases, J shed 5 bases, and the junction held 1 base outside the gene matches. The CDR3 length is 15 residues. The CDR3 DNA sequence: TGTGCCAGCAGTTTAGGGACAGGGGGCGATCAGCCCCAGCATTTT. Translated: CASSLGTGGDQPQHF.

This clone has only a few counts. V is TRBV5-6 and J is TRBJ2-7, with TRBD2 matching 12 bases. CDR1 is SGHDT and CDR2 is YYEEEE in the germline V gene. CDR3 length equals 19 residues. With 0 bases clipped from V and 4 bases from J, the junction kept 14 bases outside the gene matches. The CDR3 spells CASSLGVGGLAGLGYEQYF. CDR3 in DNA: TGTGCCAGCAGCTTGGGGGTTGGGGGACTAGCGGGCCTCGGGTACGAGCAGTACTTC.

The chain has TRBV4-2 and TRBJ2-7; D possibly corresponds to TRBD2 (6 bases). Germline CDR1 and CDR2: LGHNA and YNFKEQ. The CDR3 length is 16 residues. Deletions cut 0 bases from V and 3 bases from J, with 15 bases between. DNA for the CDR3: TGTGCCAGCAGCCAAGAGGCGGGGCCAGCGGGCTACGAGCAGTACTTC. This encodes CASSQEAGPAGYEQYF.

This rearrangement joins TRBV9 to TRBJ2-7; TRBD2 is a possible D gene (7 bases). The CDR3 sequence is 14 residues long. Per the germline V gene, CDR1 is SGDLS and CDR2 is YYNGEE. With 2 bases removed from V and 4 bases from J, the gap between germline ends came to 13 bases. CDR3 loop: CASSVRGGDYEQYF. CDR3 sequence (DNA): TGTGCCAGCAGCGTCCGAGGGGGGGATTACGAGCAGTACTTC. Drawing the rest from reference TRBV9 and TRBJ2-7, the complete variable domain is DSGVTQTPKHLITATGQRVTLRCSPRSGDLSVYWYQQSLDQGLQFLIQYYNGEERAKGNILERFSAQQFPDLHSELNLSSLELGDSALYFCASSVRGGDYEQYFGPGTRLTVT.

The CDR3 DNA is TGTGCCAGTAGTCGGCAGGGAAGCGAAAAACTGTTTTTT. The encoded protein is CASSRQGSEKLFF. The rearrangement uses TRBV19 and TRBJ1-4, with D possibly TRBD1 on 5 matching bases. Germline-derived CDR1 and CDR2 are LNHDA and SQIVND (reference sequence). The CDR3 consists of 13 residues. Deletions cut 5 bases from V and 8 bases from J, with 12 bases between.

About this clone itself: This sample also contains other DNA sequences that code for the same CDR3. The rearrangement joins TRBV18 to TRBJ2-5; D gene unclear. Trimming shortened V by 3 bases and J by 2 bases, and 10 bases separated the two germline ends. Germline CDR1 is KGHSH and CDR2 is LQKENI. The CDR3 length is 14 residues. The CDR3 reads CASSPSAAQETQYF. For the CDR3, the DNA is TGTGCCAGCTCACCGAGCGCCGCTCAAGAGACCCAGTACTTC.

The chain employs TRBV7-3 and TRBJ2-1; D gene ambiguous. Germline values: CDR1 SGHTA, CDR2 FQGTGA. The length of the CDR3 is 17 residues. The ends were cut back, 0 bases at V and 7 bases at J, with 19 bases in the middle. DNA for the CDR3: TGTGCCAGCAGCTTAACGTTTCAGGCCACCTTTGGGAATGAGCAGTTCTTC. Translated: CASSLTFQATFGNEQFF.

The rearrangement uses TRBV6-5 and TRBJ2-1, with D maybe TRBD2 (6 bases). Trimming left V 11 bases short and J 7 bases short, with 15 bases between. In germline, CDR1 is MNHEY, CDR2 SVGAGI. CDR3 size: 12 residues. The CDR3 loop is CACGTLRNEQFF. CDR3 DNA: TGTGCCTGCGGGACCCTTAGGAATGAGCAGTTCTTC.

The chain uses TRBV4-2 and TRBJ1-2; 7 bases are a match to TRBD1. Germline CDR1 and CDR2: LGHNA and YNFKEQ. The trim removed 5 bases at V and 4 bases at J, leaving 16 bases unmatched. The length of the CDR3 is 17 residues. The CDR3 is CASSKGEGQGEVYGYTF. As DNA, the CDR3 is TGTGCCAGCAGCAAGGGCGAAGGGCAGGGGGAGGTCTATGGCTACACCTTC.